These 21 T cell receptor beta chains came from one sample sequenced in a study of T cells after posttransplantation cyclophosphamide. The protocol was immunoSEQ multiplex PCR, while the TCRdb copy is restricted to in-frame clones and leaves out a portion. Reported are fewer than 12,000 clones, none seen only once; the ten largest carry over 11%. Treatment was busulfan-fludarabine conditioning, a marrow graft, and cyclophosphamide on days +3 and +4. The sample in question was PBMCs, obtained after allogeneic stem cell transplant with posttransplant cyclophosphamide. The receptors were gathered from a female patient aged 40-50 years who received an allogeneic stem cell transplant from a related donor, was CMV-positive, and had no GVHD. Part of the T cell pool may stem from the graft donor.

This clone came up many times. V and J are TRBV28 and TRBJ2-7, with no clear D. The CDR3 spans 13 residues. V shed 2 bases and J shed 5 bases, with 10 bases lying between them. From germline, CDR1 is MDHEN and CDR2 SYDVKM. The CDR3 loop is CASSLPTPNEQYF. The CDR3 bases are TGTGCCAGCAGTTTACCTACTCCGAACGAGCAGTACTTC.

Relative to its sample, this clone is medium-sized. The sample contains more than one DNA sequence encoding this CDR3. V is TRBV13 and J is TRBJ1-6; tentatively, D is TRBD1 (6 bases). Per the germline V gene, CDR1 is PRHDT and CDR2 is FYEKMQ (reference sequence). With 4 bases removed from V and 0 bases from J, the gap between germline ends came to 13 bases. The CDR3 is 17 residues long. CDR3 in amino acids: CASSSLRGSSYNSPLHF. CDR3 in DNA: TGTGCCAGCAGCTCCCTAAGGGGGAGCTCCTATAATTCACCCCTCCACTTT.

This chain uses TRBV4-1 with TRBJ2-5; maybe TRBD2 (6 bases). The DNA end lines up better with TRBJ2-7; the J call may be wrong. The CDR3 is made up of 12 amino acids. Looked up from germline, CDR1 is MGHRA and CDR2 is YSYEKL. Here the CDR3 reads CASSQEGYEQYF. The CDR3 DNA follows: TGCGCCAGCAGCCAGGAGGGCTACGAGCAGTACTTC.

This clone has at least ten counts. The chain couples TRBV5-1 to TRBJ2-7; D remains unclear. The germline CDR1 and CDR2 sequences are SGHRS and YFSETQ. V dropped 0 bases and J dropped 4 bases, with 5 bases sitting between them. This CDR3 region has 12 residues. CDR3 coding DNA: TGCGCCAGCAGCTTGGTTCCGTACGAGCAGTACTTC. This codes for CASSLVPYEQYF.

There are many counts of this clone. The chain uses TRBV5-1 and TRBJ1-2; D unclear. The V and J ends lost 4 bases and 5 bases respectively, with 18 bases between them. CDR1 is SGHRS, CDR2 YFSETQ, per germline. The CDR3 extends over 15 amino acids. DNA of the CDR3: TGCGCCAGCAGCCCCTCGGGATCAGACCCATATGGCTACACCTTC. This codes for CASSPSGSDPYGYTF.

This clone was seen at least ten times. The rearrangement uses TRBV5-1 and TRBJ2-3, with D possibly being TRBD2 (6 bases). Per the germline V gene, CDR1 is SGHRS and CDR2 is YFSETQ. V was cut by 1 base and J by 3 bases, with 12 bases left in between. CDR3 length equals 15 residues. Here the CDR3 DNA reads TGCGCCAGCAGCTTGAGGGTTAGCGGTACAGATACGCAGTATTTT. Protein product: CASSLRVSGTDTQYF.

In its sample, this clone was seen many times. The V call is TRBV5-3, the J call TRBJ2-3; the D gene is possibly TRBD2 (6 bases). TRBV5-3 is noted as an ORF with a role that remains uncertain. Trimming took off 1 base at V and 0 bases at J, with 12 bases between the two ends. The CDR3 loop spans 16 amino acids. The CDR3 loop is CARSLRKRESTDTQYF. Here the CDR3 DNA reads TGTGCCAGAAGCTTGCGGAAACGGGAGAGCACAGATACGCAGTATTTT.

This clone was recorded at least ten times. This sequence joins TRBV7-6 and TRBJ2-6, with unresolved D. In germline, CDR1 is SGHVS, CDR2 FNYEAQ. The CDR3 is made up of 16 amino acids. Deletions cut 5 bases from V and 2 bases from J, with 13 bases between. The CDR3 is CASSHGSATGANVLTF. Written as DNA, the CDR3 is TGTGCCAGCAGCCACGGGTCTGCGACTGGGGCCAACGTCCTGACTTTC.

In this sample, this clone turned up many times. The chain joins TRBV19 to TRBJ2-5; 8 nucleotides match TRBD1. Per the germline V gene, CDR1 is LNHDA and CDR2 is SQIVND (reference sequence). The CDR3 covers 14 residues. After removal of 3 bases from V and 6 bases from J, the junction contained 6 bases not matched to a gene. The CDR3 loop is CASSMDRDAKTQYF. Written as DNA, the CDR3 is TGTGCCAGTAGTATGGACAGGGATGCGAAGACCCAGTACTTC. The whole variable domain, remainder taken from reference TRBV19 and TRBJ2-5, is DGGITQSPKYLFRKEGQNVTLSCEQNLNHDAMYWYRQDPGQGLRLIYYSQIVNDFQKGDIAEGYSVSREKKESFPLTVTSAQKNPTAFYLCASSMDRDAKTQYFGPGTRLLVL.

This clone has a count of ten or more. The CDR3 bases are TGTGCCAGCTATCGGTACCAAGAGACCCAGTACTTC. Its protein is CASYRYQETQYF. J is TRBJ2-5 and V is TRBV28, with D hard to call. The length of the CDR3 is 12 residues. Germline V gives CDR1 MDHEN, CDR2 SYDVKM. The V end was cut by 8 bases, the J end by 0 bases, with 7 bases between.

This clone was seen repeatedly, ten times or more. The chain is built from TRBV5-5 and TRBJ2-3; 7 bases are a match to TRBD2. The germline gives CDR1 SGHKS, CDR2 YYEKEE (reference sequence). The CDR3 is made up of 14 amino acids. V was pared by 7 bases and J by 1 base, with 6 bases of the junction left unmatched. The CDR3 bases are TGTGCCAGCCTCATCCGGGGGGGCACAGATACGCAGTATTTT. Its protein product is CASLIRGGTDTQYF.

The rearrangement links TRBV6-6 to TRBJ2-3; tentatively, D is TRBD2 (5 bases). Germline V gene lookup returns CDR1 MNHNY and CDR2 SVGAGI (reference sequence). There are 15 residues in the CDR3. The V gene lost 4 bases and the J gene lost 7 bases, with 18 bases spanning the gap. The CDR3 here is CASSLETRLIHTQYF. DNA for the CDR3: TGTGCCAGCAGTTTAGAAACTAGACTGATACATACGCAGTATTTT.

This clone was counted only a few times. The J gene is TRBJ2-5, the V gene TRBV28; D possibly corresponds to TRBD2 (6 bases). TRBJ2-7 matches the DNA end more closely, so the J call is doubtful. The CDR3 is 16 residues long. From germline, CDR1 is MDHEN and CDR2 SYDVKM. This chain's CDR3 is CASSSAPWGGAYEQYF. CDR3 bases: TGTGCCAGCAGTTCCGCCCCGTGGGGAGGCGCATACGAGCAGTACTTC.

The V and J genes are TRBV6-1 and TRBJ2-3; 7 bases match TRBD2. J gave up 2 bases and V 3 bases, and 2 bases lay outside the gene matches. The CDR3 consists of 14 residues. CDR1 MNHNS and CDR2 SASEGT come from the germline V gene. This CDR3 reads CASSDGGNTDTQYF. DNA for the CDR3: TGTGCCAGCAGTGACGGGGGGAACACAGATACGCAGTATTTT.

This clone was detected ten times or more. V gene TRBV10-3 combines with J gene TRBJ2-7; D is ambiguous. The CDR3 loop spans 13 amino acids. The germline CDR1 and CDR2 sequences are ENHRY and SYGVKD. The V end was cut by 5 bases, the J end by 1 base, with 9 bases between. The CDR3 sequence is CAISRSRSYEQYF. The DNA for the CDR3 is TGTGCCATCAGTCGTAGTCGGTCCTACGAGCAGTACTTC.

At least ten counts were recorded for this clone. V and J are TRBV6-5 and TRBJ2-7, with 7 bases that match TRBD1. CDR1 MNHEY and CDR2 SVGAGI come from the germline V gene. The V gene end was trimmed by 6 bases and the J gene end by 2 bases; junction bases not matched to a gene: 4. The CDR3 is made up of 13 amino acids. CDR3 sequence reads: CASRGDSTYEQYF. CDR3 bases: TGTGCCAGCAGGGGGGACAGTACCTACGAGCAGTACTTC.

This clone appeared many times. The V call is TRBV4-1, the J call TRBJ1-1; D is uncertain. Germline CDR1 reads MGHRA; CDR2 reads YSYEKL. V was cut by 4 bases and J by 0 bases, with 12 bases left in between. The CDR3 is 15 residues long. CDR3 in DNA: TGCGCCAGCAGCCGCGACGAAGACTTGAACACTGAAGCTTTCTTT. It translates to CASSRDEDLNTEAFF.

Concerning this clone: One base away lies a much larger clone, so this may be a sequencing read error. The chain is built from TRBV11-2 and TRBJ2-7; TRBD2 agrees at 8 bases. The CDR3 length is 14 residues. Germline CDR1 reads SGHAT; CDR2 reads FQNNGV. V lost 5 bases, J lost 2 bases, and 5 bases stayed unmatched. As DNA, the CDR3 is TGTGCCAGCAGCCAAAACGGGAGGGCCTACGAGCAGTACTTC. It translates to CASSQNGRAYEQYF.

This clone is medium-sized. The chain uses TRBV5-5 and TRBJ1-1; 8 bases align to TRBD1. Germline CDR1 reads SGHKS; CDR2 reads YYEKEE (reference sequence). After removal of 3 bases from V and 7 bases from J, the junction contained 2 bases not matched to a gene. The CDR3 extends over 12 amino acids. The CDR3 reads CASSSDRGEAFF. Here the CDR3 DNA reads TGTGCCAGCAGCTCTGACAGGGGTGAAGCTTTCTTT.

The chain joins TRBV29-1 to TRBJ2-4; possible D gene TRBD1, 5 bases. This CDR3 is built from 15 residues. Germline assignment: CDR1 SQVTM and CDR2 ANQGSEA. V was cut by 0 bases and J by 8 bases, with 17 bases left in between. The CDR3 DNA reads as TGCAGCGTTGAAGATCAAGGCGATAGGGGATACATTCAGTACTTC. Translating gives CSVEDQGDRGYIQYF.

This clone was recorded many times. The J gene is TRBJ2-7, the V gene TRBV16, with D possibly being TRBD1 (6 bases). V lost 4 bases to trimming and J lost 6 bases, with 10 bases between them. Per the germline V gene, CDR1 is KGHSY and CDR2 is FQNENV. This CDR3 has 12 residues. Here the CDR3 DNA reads TGTGCCAGCAGCCCCCAGACAGGCGAGCAGTACTTC. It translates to CASSPQTGEQYF.